The 23 T cell receptor beta chains listed next were all sequenced from one sample in a study of CD8 T cells in ankylosing spondylitis. TCRdb re-derived calls from the 5' RACE reads in MiXCR, one entry per CDR3 protein. The table shows 250,000 or so distinct CDR3 sequences, with roughly a quarter occurring only once. Specimen: blood, either unsorted or a sorted T cell fraction (not recorded which). The receptors were gathered from a male donor with ankylosing spondylitis or in good health (not recorded which).

Many counts were recorded for this clonotype. The chain employs TRBV20-1 and TRBJ2-1; 9 bases align to TRBD1. The germline V gene encodes CDR1 DFQATT and CDR2 SNEGSKA (reference sequence). Unmatched junction bases numbered 13, after V lost 6 bases and J lost 16 bases. The CDR3 consists of 12 residues. Here the CDR3 DNA reads TGCAGTGCAACTGGGACAGGGAGAATCTATTTCTTC. It specifies CSATGTGRIYFF.

This chain links TRBV29-1 with TRBJ1-4; no firm D call. Germline V CDR1 and CDR2: SQVTM, ANQGSEA. V was clipped by 7 bases and J by 0 bases, with 12 bases between them. CDR3 length: 14 amino acids. The CDR3 here is CSAGVDATNEKLFF. The DNA of the CDR3 is TGCAGCGCCGGGGTGGATGCAACTAATGAAAAACTGTTTTTT.

This chain connects TRBV2 to TRBJ2-5; possible D gene TRBD1, 5 bases. V lost 10 bases and J lost 4, with 19 bases in between. In germline, CDR1 is SNHLY, CDR2 FYNNEI. There are 14 residues in the CDR3. The CDR3 bases are TGTGCCAACGACCTCCAAGGGCAGGGAGAGACCCAGTACTTC. Translating gives CANDLQGQGETQYF.

This sequence joins TRBV5-1 and TRBJ2-3; D is possibly TRBD2 (5 bases). The CDR3 contains 14 residues. V lost 0 bases and J 6 bases, leaving 11 bases between the germline ends. Germline assignment: CDR1 SGHRS and CDR2 YFSETQ. As DNA, the CDR3 is TGCGCCAGCAGCTTGGATTCGGGGTTGGATACGCAGTATTTT. Its translation: CASSLDSGLDTQYF.

The CDR3 sequence is CSARDRIRMSSYEQYF. CDR3 in DNA: TGCAGTGCTAGAGATCGGATCAGGATGAGCTCCTACGAGCAGTACTTC. This chain joins TRBV20-1 and TRBJ2-7; D not resolved. The CDR3 is 16 amino acids. The germline CDR1 and CDR2 sequences are DFQATT and SNEGSKA (reference sequence). Deletions cut 0 bases from V and 0 bases from J, with 15 bases between.

This clonotype showed up just a few times. J is TRBJ2-3 and V is TRBV29-1; TRBD2 agrees at 10 bases. Unmatched junction bases numbered 9, after V lost 3 bases and J lost 0 bases. CDR3 length: 17 amino acids. CDR1 SQVTM and CDR2 ANQGSEA come from the germline V gene. The CDR3 DNA sequence: TGCAGCGTTGAGGGAGCGGGGGGGCCCCTTAGCACAGATACGCAGTATTTT. It is translated as CSVEGAGGPLSTDTQYF.

In this sample, this clonotype turned up many times. The gene calls are TRBV7-2 and TRBJ2-7; tentative D call: TRBD2 (6 bases). The CDR3 is 16 residues long. The germline CDR1 and CDR2 sequences are SGHTA and FQGNSA. The V and J ends lost 5 bases and 4 bases respectively, with 21 bases between them. The CDR3, as DNA: TGTGCCAGCAGCCTTTGGGGGACTTCCCCCGAATACGAGCAGTACTTC. It translates to CASSLWGTSPEYEQYF.

Many counts were recorded for this clonotype. This sequence joins TRBV2 and TRBJ1-6; 8 bases fit TRBD1. Trimming took 9 bases from V and 5 from J; bases not matched to a gene: 6. CDR1 and CDR2 (germline): SNHLY, FYNNEI. This CDR3 spans 14 amino acids. As DNA, the CDR3 is TGTGCCAGTACCGGGACAGGAAATAATTCACCCCTCCACTTT. It encodes CASTGTGNNSPLHF.

V and J are TRBV5-1 and TRBJ2-1; 7 bases are a match to TRBD2. The trim removed 0 bases at V and 3 bases at J, leaving 6 bases unmatched. Germline V lookup: CDR1 SGHRS, CDR2 YFSETQ. This CDR3 region has 16 residues. The CDR3 spells CASSLVAGDLYNEQFF. The CDR3 nucleotides are TGCGCCAGCAGCTTGGTGGCGGGGGACCTCTACAATGAGCAGTTCTTC.

The gene calls are TRBV5-1 and TRBJ2-3; D tentatively fits TRBD1 or TRBD2 (7 bases each). V was shortened by 5 bases and J by 5 bases, with 12 bases between the two germline ends. This CDR3 is built from 13 residues. Germline V gene data show CDR1 as SGHRS and CDR2 as YFSETQ. The CDR3 is CASRQGRGDTQYF. CDR3 coding DNA: TGCGCCAGCAGACAGGGGAGGGGAGATACGCAGTATTTT.

This clonotype was seen repeatedly, ten times or more. V is TRBV12-3 or TRBV12-4 and J is TRBJ1-2, with D hard to call. V shed 4 bases and J shed 4 bases, with 1 base lying between them. The CDR3 sequence is 10 residues long. CDR3 sequence: CASSSYGYTF. As DNA, the CDR3 is TGTGCCAGCAGTTCCTATGGCTACACCTTC.

In the case of this clonotype: This sequence may be a read error, since a much larger clone differs from it by one base. The J gene is TRBJ2-7, the V gene TRBV5-1, with D maybe TRBD1 (5 bases). Germline V gene lookup returns CDR1 SGHRS and CDR2 YFSETQ. The CDR3 is made up of 13 amino acids. The DNA for the CDR3 is TGCGCCAGCAGCTTACAGGAAAAGTACGAGCGGTACTTC. Translation gives CASSLQEKYERYF.

CDR3 residues: CSVEDRVGSPLHF. CDR3 DNA sequence: TGCAGCGTTGAAGATCGAGTGGGGTCACCCCTCCACTTT. J is TRBJ1-6 and V is TRBV29-1; D is unclear. V lost 0 bases and J 10 bases, leaving 10 bases between the germline ends. Germline V gene data show CDR1 as SQVTM and CDR2 as ANQGSEA. CDR3 length equals 13 residues.

The CDR3 DNA reads TGTGCCAGCAGCTTAGCGTGGACAGGCCCTAGGACCCAGTACTTC. This encodes CASSLAWTGPRTQYF. The rearrangement joins TRBV7-8 to TRBJ2-5; 7 bases are shared with TRBD1. This CDR3 comprises 15 residues. After removal of 0 bases from V and 7 bases from J, the junction contained 8 bases not matched to a gene. CDR1 and CDR2 (germline): SGHVS, FQNEAQ. Drawing the rest from reference TRBV7-8 and TRBJ2-5, the complete variable domain is GAGVSQSPRYKVAKRGQDVALRCDPISGHVSLFWYQQALGQGPEFLTYFQNEAQLDKSGLPSDRFFAERPEGSVSTLKIQRTQQEDSAVYLCASSLAWTGPRTQYFGPGTRLLVL.

In its sample, this clonotype was seen many times. V usage is TRBV19 and J usage is TRBJ2-3, with D perhaps TRBD1 (6 bases). This CDR3 has 14 amino acids. The germline gives CDR1 LNHDA, CDR2 SQIVND (reference sequence). Trimming left V 9 bases short and J 2 bases short, with 15 bases between. The CDR3 region has the DNA TGTGCCAGCCAGAACAGGGCCAACACAGATACGCAGTATTTT. Residues: CASQNRANTDTQYF.

This clonotype has only one observation. The CDR3 DNA reads TGTGCCACCAGCAGAAGATCTTGGACAGGCGACTATGGCTACACCTTC. It is translated as CATSRRSWTGDYGYTF. This chain uses TRBV15 with TRBJ1-2, with TRBD1 identical over 7 bases. The CDR3 spans 16 residues. V lost 2 bases and J lost 3; bases outside the gene matches: 9. Germline V gene data show CDR1 as LNHNV and CDR2 as YYDKDF (reference sequence).

This clonotype was counted at least ten times. The J gene is TRBJ2-7, the V gene TRBV6-5; D is unresolved. Germline CDR1 reads MNHEY; CDR2 reads SVGAGI. The CDR3 loop spans 12 amino acids. Trimming left V 7 bases short and J 4 bases short, with 11 bases between. The CDR3, as DNA: TGTGCCAGCAAGTCTCGCGTTTACGAGCAGTACTTC. Its protein product is CASKSRVYEQYF.

The V gene is TRBV12-3 or TRBV12-4, the J gene TRBJ1-2, with 8 bases aligning to TRBD1. V shed 3 bases and J 6 bases; nucleotides not matched to a gene: 9. The CDR3 is made up of 15 amino acids. CDR3 coding DNA: TGTGCCAGCAGTTTCAGACAGGGGCGGGCGGATGGCTACACCTTC. Protein product: CASSFRQGRADGYTF.

CDR3 coding DNA: TGTGCCAGCAGCATGGGACTGCTGGGGGAAAAACTGTTTTTT. Residues: CASSMGLLGEKLFF. The chain is built from TRBV7-8 and TRBJ1-4; tentatively, D is TRBD1 (5 bases). Germline V gene sequence: CDR1 SGHVS, CDR2 FQNEAQ. Trimming removed 5 bases at V and 8 bases at J, with 15 bases between. The CDR3 sequence is 14 residues long.

This clonotype was recorded at least ten times. This chain uses TRBV12-3 or TRBV12-4 with TRBJ2-1; D could derive from TRBD1 or TRBD2 (5 bases each). The V and J ends lost 6 bases and 5 bases respectively, with 8 bases between them. The CDR3 consists of 12 residues. CDR3 amino acids: CASRGPHNEQFF. For the CDR3, the DNA is TGTGCCAGCAGGGGACCCCACAATGAGCAGTTCTTC.

This clonotype was counted at least ten times. The chain recombines TRBV20-1 with TRBJ2-2, with 7 positions matching TRBD2. The CDR3 runs to 15 residues. The ends lost 2 bases at V and 4 bases at J; junction bases unmatched: 7. The germline CDR1 and CDR2 sequences are DFQATT and SNEGSKA (reference sequence). CDR3 sequence (DNA): TGCAGTGCTAGAAGAGGCGGGGGTGGCACCGGGGAGCTGTTTTTT. Protein product: CSARRGGGGTGELFF.

This clonotype was seen only a few times. This sequence joins TRBV20-1 and TRBJ2-7, with D unclear. Germline loops: CDR1 DFQATT, CDR2 SNEGSKA (reference sequence). This CDR3 has 11 residues. V lost 3 bases and J lost 3, with 6 bases in between. CDR3 nucleotide sequence: TGCAGTGCTAGGGCTGGCTACGAGCAGTACTTC. Translating it yields CSARAGYEQYF.

This clonotype was observed a handful of times. V gene TRBV6-1 combines with J gene TRBJ2-6; D possibly uses TRBD1 or TRBD2 (7 bases each). The CDR3 is 17 residues long. The germline V gene encodes CDR1 MNHNS and CDR2 SASEGT. Trimming pared 6 bases from V and 0 bases from J, leaving 15 bases between. The CDR3 DNA sequence: TGTGCCAGCAGCCGGGGAGGGGGCGCCTCTGGGGCCAACGTCCTGACTTTC. Protein: CASSRGGGASGANVLTF.